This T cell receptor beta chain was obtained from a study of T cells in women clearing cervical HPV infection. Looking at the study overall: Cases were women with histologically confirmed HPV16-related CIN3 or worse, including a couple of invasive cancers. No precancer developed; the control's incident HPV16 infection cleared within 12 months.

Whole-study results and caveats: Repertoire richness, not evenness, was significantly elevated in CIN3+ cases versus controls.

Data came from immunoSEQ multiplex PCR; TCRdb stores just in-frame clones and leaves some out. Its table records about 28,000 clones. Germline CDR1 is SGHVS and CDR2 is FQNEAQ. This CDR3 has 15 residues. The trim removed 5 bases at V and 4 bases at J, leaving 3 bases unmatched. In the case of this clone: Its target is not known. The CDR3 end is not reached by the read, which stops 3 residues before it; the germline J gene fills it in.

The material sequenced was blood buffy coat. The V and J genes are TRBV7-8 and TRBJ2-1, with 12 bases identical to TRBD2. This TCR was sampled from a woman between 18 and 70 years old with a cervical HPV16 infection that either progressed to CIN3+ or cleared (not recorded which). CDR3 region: CASSQGLAGYNEQFF. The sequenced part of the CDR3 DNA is TGTGCCAGCAGCCAAGGACTAGCGGGGTACAATGAG.